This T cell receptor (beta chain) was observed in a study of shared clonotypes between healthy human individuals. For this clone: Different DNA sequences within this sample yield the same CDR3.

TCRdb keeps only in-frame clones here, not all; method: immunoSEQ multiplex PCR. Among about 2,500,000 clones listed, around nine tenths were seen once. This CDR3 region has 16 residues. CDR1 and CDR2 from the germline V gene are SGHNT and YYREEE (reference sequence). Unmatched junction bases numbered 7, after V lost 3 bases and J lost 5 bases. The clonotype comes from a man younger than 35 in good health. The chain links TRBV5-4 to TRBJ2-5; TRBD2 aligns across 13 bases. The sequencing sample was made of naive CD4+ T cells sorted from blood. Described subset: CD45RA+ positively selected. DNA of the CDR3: TGTGCCAGCAGCTCCGGACTAGCGGGAGTTGGGGAGACCCAGTACTTC. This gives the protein CASSSGLAGVGETQYF.